Listed here are 23 T cell receptor beta chains from one sample, sequenced in a study of T cell repertoires in cytomegalovirus infection. These receptors' targets are unknown. TCRdb reprocessed the reads with MiXCR, giving one entry per CDR3 protein. The table shows hundreds of thousands of distinct CDR3 sequences, with over 25% occurring only once. The specimen was cultured CD8+ T cells from PBMCs, collected from culture after CMV antigen stimulation. The source is a human donor in good health (CMV status not recorded). Some clones in this sample may be carry-over from other donors' samples.

The chain employs TRBV28 and TRBJ2-4; 15 bases agree with TRBD2. Germline trimming cut 3 bases from V and 7 bases from J; bases unmatched to any gene: 7. The CDR3 covers 17 residues. Germline assignment: CDR1 MDHEN and CDR2 SYDVKM. The chain's CDR3 is CASSFRTSGGARNIQYF. CDR3 nucleotide sequence: TGTGCCAGCAGTTTTCGGACTAGCGGGGGGGCCCGGAACATTCAGTACTTC.

Only a few counts were recorded for this clonotype. The genes are TRBV7-3 and TRBJ1-1; 12 nucleotides align to TRBD1. The CDR3 runs 18 residues. Looked up from germline, CDR1 is SGHTA and CDR2 is FQGTGA. Trimming took 5 bases from V and 1 from J; bases not matched to a gene: 11. CDR3 region: CASSQIEGQGARNTEAFF. The CDR3 DNA is TGTGCCAGCAGCCAAATCGAGGGACAGGGGGCGAGGAACACTGAAGCTTTCTTT. The whole variable domain, filled in from reference TRBV7-3 and TRBJ1-1, reads GAGVSQTPSNKVTEKGKYVELRCDPISGHTALYWYRQSLGQGPEFLIYFQGTGAADDSGLPNDRFFAVRPEGSVSTLKIQRTERGDSAVYLCASSQIEGQGARNTEAFFGQGTRLTVV.

This clonotype came up a few times. The chain recombines TRBV7-9 with TRBJ2-3; the D is unclear. The ends were cut back, 5 bases at V and 3 bases at J, with 24 bases in the middle. The CDR3 runs to 18 residues. CDR1 is SEHNR, CDR2 FQNEAQ, per germline (reference sequence). CDR3 bases: TGTGCCAGCAGCCCTCCAGACGGTCTGGTACCCGGTACAGATACGCAGTATTTT. Translated: CASSPPDGLVPGTDTQYF.

V and J are TRBV27 and TRBJ1-6, with D uncertain. CDR3 size: 14 residues. In germline, CDR1 is MNHEY, CDR2 SMNVEV (reference sequence). V was clipped by 6 bases and J by 0 bases, with 6 bases between them. The CDR3 sequence is CASRVFSYNSPLHF. The CDR3 DNA reads as TGTGCCAGCAGGGTGTTCTCCTATAATTCACCCCTCCACTTT.

This clonotype was observed a few times. J is TRBJ1-6 and V is TRBV19; TRBD1 agrees at 7 bases. The CDR3 sequence is 15 residues long. Germline V gives CDR1 LNHDA, CDR2 SQIVND (reference sequence). The V and J ends lost 1 base and 7 bases, in that order; junction bases with no gene match: 4. CDR3 bases: TGTGCCAGTAGTATAGTAGGGACAGAGAATTCACCCCTCCACTTT. Translation gives CASSIVGTENSPLHF.

V is TRBV11-2 and J is TRBJ2-1; tentatively, D is TRBD2 (7 bases). The CDR3 has 14 amino acids. The germline V and J ends were trimmed by 5 bases and 5 bases, with 13 bases remaining between them. Germline V lookup: CDR1 SGHAT, CDR2 FQNNGV. CDR3 protein: CASSDSGDNNEQFF. The CDR3 coding sequence is TGTGCCAGCAGCGACAGCGGGGACAACAATGAGCAGTTCTTC.

This clonotype was seen a few times. The V and J genes are TRBV24-1 and TRBJ2-4; no clear D gene. Germline CDR1 and CDR2: KGHDR and SFDVKD. The CDR3 has 13 residues. Between the trimmed V and J ends, which lost 5 bases and 4 bases, there was a span of 8 bases. In DNA, the CDR3 is TGTGCCACCAGTGGGCAGGAGAAAAACATTCAGTACTTC. Translating it yields CATSGQEKNIQYF.

This clonotype occurred a few times. V is TRBV6-1 and J is TRBJ2-7, with TRBD1 identical over 12 bases. CDR1 is MNHNS, CDR2 SASEGT, per germline. This CDR3 region has 15 residues. Unmatched junction bases numbered 4, after V lost 5 bases and J lost 2 bases. CDR3 amino acids: CASSKGQGAPYEQYV. The CDR3 DNA follows: TGTGCCAGCAGTAAGGGACAGGGGGCACCCTACGAGCAGTACGTC.

This rearrangement joins TRBV28 to TRBJ2-1; 9 nucleotides agree with TRBD2. The CDR3 extends over 16 amino acids. Germline CDR1 reads MDHEN; CDR2 reads SYDVKM. The V gene end was trimmed by 3 bases and the J gene end by 2 bases; junction bases not matched to a gene: 5. The CDR3 sequence: CASSFLRTSAYNEQFF. The DNA for the CDR3 is TGTGCCAGCAGTTTTCTTAGGACTAGCGCCTACAATGAGCAGTTCTTC.

This clonotype has more than one count but fewer than ten. The rearrangement uses TRBV7-6 and TRBJ2-6; D call uncertain. There are 15 residues in the CDR3. Germline V lookup: CDR1 SGHVS, CDR2 FNYEAQ. V was clipped by 2 bases and J by 0 bases, with 5 bases between them. CDR3 coding DNA: TGTGCCAGCAGCTTACTTCTCTCTGGGGCCAACGTCCTGACTTTC. Residues: CASSLLLSGANVLTF.

The rearrangement uses TRBV27 and TRBJ1-1; 7 bases map to TRBD1. There are 14 residues in the CDR3. The V segment lost 7 bases and the J segment 1 base; nucleotides outside the gene matches: 6. Germline CDR1 is MNHEY and CDR2 is SMNVEV (reference sequence). CDR3 DNA sequence: TGTGCCAGCAACCCCGGGACAGAGAACACTGAAGCTTTCTTT. As protein: CASNPGTENTEAFF.

The rearrangement links TRBV13 to TRBJ1-5; a weak D match, TRBD1 (5 bases). CDR3 size: 16 residues. The V end was cut by 2 bases, the J end by 3 bases, with 14 bases between. Germline CDR1 PRHDT, CDR2 FYEKMQ (reference sequence). Here the CDR3 DNA reads TGTGCCAGCAGCTTAAGTAGGGCAGGGATCAATCAGCCCCAGCATTTT. Its translation is CASSLSRAGINQPQHF.

This clonotype occurred a few times. V usage is TRBV12-3 or TRBV12-4 and J usage is TRBJ2-7; no clear D gene. Between the trimmed V and J ends, which lost 6 bases and 2 bases, there was a span of 11 bases. The CDR3 has 13 amino acids. CDR3 sequence: CASSGSGPYEQYF. CDR3 bases: TGTGCCAGCAGCGGGTCAGGACCCTACGAGCAGTACTTC.

The chain employs TRBV7-9 and TRBJ2-7; possible D gene TRBD1, 6 bases. Trimming cost V 3 bases and J 3 bases, with 9 bases left between them. This CDR3 contains 13 residues. Germline V CDR1 and CDR2: SEHNR, FQNEAQ (reference sequence). CDR3 DNA sequence: TGTGCCAGCAGCTTTCCAGGGGTCTACGAGCAGTACGTC. It encodes CASSFPGVYEQYV.

This sequence joins TRBV7-9 and TRBJ1-5; D gene unclear. The V end was cut by 3 bases, the J end by 0 bases, with 9 bases between. This CDR3 spans 15 amino acids. Looked up from germline, CDR1 is SEHNR and CDR2 is FQNEAQ (reference sequence). In DNA, the CDR3 is TGTGCCAGCAGCTTTGAGGAAAATAGCAATCAGCCCCAGCATTTT. Translation gives CASSFEENSNQPQHF.

This clonotype was seen only a few times. The chain carries TRBV6-5 and TRBJ2-1, with 8 nucleotides matching TRBD2. The length of the CDR3 is 14 residues. Unmatched junction bases numbered 5, after V lost 5 bases and J lost 5 bases. The germline V gene encodes CDR1 MNHEY and CDR2 SVGAGI. The CDR3 DNA reads TGTGCCAGCAGTGCGGGGGGACTTAACAATGAGCAGTTCTTC. Its translation is CASSAGGLNNEQFF.

CDR3 nucleotide sequence: TGTGCCAGTAGTATTTACGCCGTAGTTGGGGCAGGGAATACGGAGACCCAGTACTTC. Translating gives CASSIYAVVGAGNTETQYF. The gene calls are TRBV19 and TRBJ2-5; D possibly corresponds to TRBD1 (5 bases). The V gene's germline CDR1 is LNHDA and CDR2 SQIVND (reference sequence). There are 19 residues in the CDR3. Trimming left V 3 bases short and J 5 bases short, with 28 bases between.

This clonotype came up a few times. The chain is built from TRBV4-3 and TRBJ2-1; 14 positions agree with TRBD2. V lost 1 base to trimming and J lost 8 bases; unmatched junction nucleotides: 13. There are 19 residues in the CDR3. Germline values: CDR1 LGHNA, CDR2 YSLEER. This CDR3 reads CASSQGDWATSGGADEQFF. CDR3 coding DNA: TGCGCCAGCAGCCAAGGGGACTGGGCGACTAGCGGGGGGGCAGATGAGCAGTTCTTC.

The rearrangement links TRBV12-3 or TRBV12-4 to TRBJ1-5; unclear D gene. The CDR3 length is 13 residues. The germline V and J ends were trimmed by 6 bases and 5 bases, with 11 bases remaining between them. The CDR3, as DNA: TGTGCCAGCAGCCTTCGGGCTTATCAGCCCCAGCATTTT. Its protein is CASSLRAYQPQHF.

The chain employs TRBV4-1 and TRBJ2-7; D possibly corresponds to TRBD2 (5 bases). This CDR3 spans 13 amino acids. V lost 0 bases, J lost 6 bases, and 9 bases lay in between. CDR1 MGHRA and CDR2 YSYEKL come from the germline V gene. This chain's CDR3 is CASSQEPGIEQYF. CDR3 bases: TGCGCCAGCAGCCAAGAGCCCGGGATCGAGCAGTACTTC.

The chain combines TRBV15 with TRBJ2-1; D is undetermined. Germline CDR1 reads LNHNV; CDR2 reads YYDKDF (reference sequence). Trimming cost V 0 bases and J 8 bases, with 14 bases left between them. CDR3 length equals 15 residues. The CDR3 DNA reads as TGTGCCACCAGCAGAGAAGTTTGGGGTTTGGATGAGCAGTTCTTC. Residues: CATSREVWGLDEQFF. Filled out from reference TRBV15 and TRBJ2-1, the complete variable domain reads DAMVIQNPRYQVTQFGKPVTLSCSQTLNHNVMYWYQQKSSQAPKLLFHYYDKDFNNEADTPDNFQSRRPNTSFCFLDIRSPGLGDTAMYLCATSREVWGLDEQFFGPGTRLTVL.

The rearrangement joins TRBV27 to TRBJ1-1; perhaps TRBD1 as D (5 bases). The V and J ends lost 4 bases and 0 bases respectively, with 12 bases between them. The CDR3 is made up of 15 amino acids. CDR1 and CDR2 from the germline V gene are MNHEY and SMNVEV (reference sequence). In DNA, the CDR3 is TGTGCCAGCAGTTCCCCTCGGGGGGTGAACACTGAAGCTTTCTTT. Translation: CASSSPRGVNTEAFF.

This clonotype was seen ten or more times. J is TRBJ2-7 and V is TRBV7-9; D is uncertain. The germline V gene has CDR1 SEHNR and CDR2 FQNEAQ (reference sequence). The CDR3 sequence is 11 residues long. The V gene lost 7 bases and the J gene lost 7 bases, with 11 bases spanning the gap. The CDR3, as DNA: TGTGCCAGCACACTCCTGGGGGAGCAGTACTTC. Its protein product is CASTLLGEQYF.